Here is one T cell receptor beta chain with its context. Its antigen is still unknown. This sample was taken from a study of cytomegalovirus exposure and HLA in healthy donors. Study information: An earlier analysis identified 117 million unique TCR beta sequences in about 180 million T cells. General study results and limits: In a later analysis, specific HLA alleles were associated with about 18,000 TCR beta sequences at a 0.05 false discovery rate. Accurate HLA-A and HLA-B prediction from TCR beta sequences was reported for most subjects. Further analysis, carried out later, found HLA-associated TCR beta chains more clonally expanded than equally common other chains.

The CDR3 totals 13 residues. Trimming cost V 6 bases and J 1 base, with 9 bases left between them. CDR1 and CDR2 (germline): LNHDA, SQIVND (reference sequence). PCR involved 60 Vbeta and 13 Jbeta primers. The assay was immunoSEQ multiplex PCR, and TCRdb's table has in-frame clones only and misses some. This sample yields approximately 170,000 clones, of which more than 70% are seen a single time; less than 1.6% belongs to the top ten. Material: PBMCs. The V call is TRBV19, the J call TRBJ1-1; no definite D call. The sequence derives from a girl aged 10 to 17 in good health and CMV-seronegative. In nucleotides, the CDR3 is TGTGCCAGTAGCCCCGCAGGGAACACTGAAGCTTTCTTT. This gives the protein CASSPAGNTEAFF.